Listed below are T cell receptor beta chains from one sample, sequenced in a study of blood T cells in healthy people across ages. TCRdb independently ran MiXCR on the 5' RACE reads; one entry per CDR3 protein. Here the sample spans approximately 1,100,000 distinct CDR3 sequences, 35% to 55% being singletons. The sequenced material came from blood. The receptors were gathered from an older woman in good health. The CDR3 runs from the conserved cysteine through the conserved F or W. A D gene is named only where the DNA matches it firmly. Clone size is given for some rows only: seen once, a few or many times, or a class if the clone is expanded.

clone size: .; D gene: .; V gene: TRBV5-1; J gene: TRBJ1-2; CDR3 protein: CASSARVDYGYTF; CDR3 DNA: TGCGCCAGCAGCGCCCGGGTCGACTATGGCTACACCTTC
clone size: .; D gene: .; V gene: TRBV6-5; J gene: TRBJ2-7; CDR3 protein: CASSRDHSSYNEQYF; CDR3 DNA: TGTGCCAGCAGCCGGGACCACAGCTCCTACAATGAGCAGTACTTC
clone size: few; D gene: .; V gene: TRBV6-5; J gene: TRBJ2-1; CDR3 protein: CASSYREYNEQFF; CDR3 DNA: TGTGCCAGCAGTTATCGAGAGTACAATGAGCAGTTCTTC
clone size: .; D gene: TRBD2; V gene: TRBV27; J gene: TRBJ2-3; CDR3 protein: CASSLWGHKLAGGPLLVTDTQYF; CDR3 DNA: TGTGCCAGCAGTTTATGGGGACATAAGCTAGCGGGAGGCCCCCTCTTGGTCACAGATACGCAGTATTTT
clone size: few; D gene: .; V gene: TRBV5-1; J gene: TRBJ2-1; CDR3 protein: CASRQGAGSYNEQFF; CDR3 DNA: TGCGCCAGCCGGCAGGGAGCGGGCTCCTACAATGAGCAGTTCTTC
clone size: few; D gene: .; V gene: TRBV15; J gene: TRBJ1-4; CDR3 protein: CATSRGNGDEKLFF; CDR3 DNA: TGTGCCACCAGCAGAGGAAACGGAGATGAAAAACTGTTTTTT
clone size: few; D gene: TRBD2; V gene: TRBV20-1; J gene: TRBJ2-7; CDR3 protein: CSATEETSGEQYF; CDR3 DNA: TGCAGTGCTACCGAAGAGACTAGCGGCGAGCAGTACTTC
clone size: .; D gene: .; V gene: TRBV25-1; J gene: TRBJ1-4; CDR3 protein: CASTGGSRRGGEKLFF; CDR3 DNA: TGTGCCAGCACCGGGGGGAGTCGCAGAGGGGGAGAAAAACTGTTTTTT
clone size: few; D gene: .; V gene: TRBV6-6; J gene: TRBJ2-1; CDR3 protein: CASSSLGVAEYNEQFF; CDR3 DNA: TGTGCCAGCAGTTCCCTTGGGGTAGCGGAATACAATGAGCAGTTCTTC
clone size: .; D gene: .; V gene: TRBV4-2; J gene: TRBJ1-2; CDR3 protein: CASSQAGAGGNYGYTF; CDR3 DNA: TGTGCCAGCAGCCAGGCCGGGGCCGGGGGGAACTATGGCTACACCTTC
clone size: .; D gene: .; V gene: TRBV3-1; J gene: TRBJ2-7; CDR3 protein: CASSLLGGSEQYF; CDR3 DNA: TGTGCCAGCAGCTTGCTGGGTGGTAGCGAGCAGTACTTC
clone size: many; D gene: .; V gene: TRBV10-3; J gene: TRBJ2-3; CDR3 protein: CAISEEGLVGGTDTQYF; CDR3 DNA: TGTGCCATCAGTGAAGAGGGCCTAGTAGGTGGCACAGATACGCAGTATTTT
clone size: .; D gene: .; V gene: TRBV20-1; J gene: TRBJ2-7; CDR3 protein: CSARGMTGTSYEQYF; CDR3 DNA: TGCAGTGCTAGAGGAATGACAGGGACTTCCTACGAGCAGTACTTC
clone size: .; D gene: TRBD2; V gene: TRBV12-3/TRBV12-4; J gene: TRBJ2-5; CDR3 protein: CASKDGGEGETQYF; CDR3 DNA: TGTGCCAGCAAGGACGGGGGGGAAGGAGAGACCCAGTACTTC
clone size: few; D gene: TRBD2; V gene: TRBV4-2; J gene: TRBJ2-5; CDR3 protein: CASSPRTSGSLHEQYF; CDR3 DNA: TGTGCCAGCAGCCCCAGGACTAGCGGGAGTCTCCATGAGCAGTACTTC
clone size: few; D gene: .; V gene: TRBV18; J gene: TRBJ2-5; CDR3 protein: CASSQPGNQETQYF; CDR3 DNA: TGTGCCAGCTCCCAGCCGGGTAACCAAGAGACCCAGTACTTC